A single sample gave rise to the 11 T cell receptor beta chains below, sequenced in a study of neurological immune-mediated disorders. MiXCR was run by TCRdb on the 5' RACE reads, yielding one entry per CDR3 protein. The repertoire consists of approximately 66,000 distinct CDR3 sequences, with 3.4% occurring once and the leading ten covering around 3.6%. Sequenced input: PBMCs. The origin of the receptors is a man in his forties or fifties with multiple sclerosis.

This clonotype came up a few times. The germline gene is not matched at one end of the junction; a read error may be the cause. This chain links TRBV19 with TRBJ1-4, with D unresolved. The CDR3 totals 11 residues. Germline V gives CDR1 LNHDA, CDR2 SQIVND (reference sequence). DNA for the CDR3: TGTGACAGTAGTAAGACTGAAAAACTGTTTTTT. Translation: CDSSKTEKLFF. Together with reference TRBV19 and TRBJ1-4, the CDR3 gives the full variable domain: DGGITQSPKYLFRKEGQNVTLSCEQNLNHDAMYWYRQDPGQGLRLIYYSQIVNDFQKGDIAEGYSVSREKKESFPLTVTSAQKNPTAFYLCDSSKTEKLFFGSGTQLSVL.

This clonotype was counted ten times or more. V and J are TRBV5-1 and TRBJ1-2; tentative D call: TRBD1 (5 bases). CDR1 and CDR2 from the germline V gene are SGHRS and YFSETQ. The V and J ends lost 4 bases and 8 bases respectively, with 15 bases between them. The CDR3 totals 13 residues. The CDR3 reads CASSPTGEGGYTF. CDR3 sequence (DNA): TGCGCCAGCAGCCCAACAGGAGAAGGGGGCTACACCTTC.

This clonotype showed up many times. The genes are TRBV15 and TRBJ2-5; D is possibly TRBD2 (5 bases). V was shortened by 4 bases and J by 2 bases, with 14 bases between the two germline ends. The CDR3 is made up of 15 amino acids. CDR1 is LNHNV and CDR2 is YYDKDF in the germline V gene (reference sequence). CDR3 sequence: CATSIRNGNQETQYF. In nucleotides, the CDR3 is TGTGCCACCAGCATTCGGAACGGGAATCAAGAGACCCAGTACTTC.

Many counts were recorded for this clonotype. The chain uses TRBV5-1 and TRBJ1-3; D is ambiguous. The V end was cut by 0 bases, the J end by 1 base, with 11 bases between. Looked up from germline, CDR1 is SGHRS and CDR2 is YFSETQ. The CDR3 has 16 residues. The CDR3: CASSLGPIGSGNTIYF. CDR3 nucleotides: TGCGCCAGCAGCTTGGGACCGATCGGGTCTGGAAACACCATATATTTT.

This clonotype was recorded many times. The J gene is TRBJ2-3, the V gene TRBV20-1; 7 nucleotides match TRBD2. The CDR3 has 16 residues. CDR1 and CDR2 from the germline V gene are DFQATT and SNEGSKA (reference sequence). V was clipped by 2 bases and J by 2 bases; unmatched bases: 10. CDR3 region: CSARLGAAGATDTQYF. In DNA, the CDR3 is TGCAGTGCTAGATTGGGTGCGGCGGGAGCCACAGATACGCAGTATTTT.

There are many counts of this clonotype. The CDR3 loop is CASSLPNSGRVCEQYF. The CDR3 coding sequence is TGTGCCAGCAGCTTACCAAATAGCGGGAGGGTTTGTGAGCAGTACTTC. The V gene is TRBV7-6, the J gene TRBJ2-7; 11 bases match TRBD2. Germline V CDR1 and CDR2: SGHVS, FNYEAQ. The V gene end was trimmed by 2 bases and the J gene end by 7 bases; junction bases not matched to a gene: 10. CDR3 length equals 16 residues.

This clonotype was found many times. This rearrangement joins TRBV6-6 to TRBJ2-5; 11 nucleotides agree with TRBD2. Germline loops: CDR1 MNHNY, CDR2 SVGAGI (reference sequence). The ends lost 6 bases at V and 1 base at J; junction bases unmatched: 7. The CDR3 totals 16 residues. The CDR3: CASRMSSGGLQETQYF. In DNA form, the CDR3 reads TGTGCCAGCAGGATGTCTAGCGGGGGGCTCCAAGAGACCCAGTACTTC.

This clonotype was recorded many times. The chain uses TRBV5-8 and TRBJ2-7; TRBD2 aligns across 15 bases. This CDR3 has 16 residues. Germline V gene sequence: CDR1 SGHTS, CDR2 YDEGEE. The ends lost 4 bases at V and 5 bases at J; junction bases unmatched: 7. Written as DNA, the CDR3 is TGTGCCAGCAGCGGACTAGCGGGAGGGCCTGGGGACGAGCAGTACTTC. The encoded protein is CASSGLAGGPGDEQYF. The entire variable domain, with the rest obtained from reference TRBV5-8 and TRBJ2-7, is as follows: EAGVTQSPTHLIKTRGQQATLRCSPISGHTSVYWYQQALGLGLQFLLWYDEGEERNRGNFPPRFSGRQFPNYSSELNVNALELEDSALYLCASSGLAGGPGDEQYFGPGTRLTVT.

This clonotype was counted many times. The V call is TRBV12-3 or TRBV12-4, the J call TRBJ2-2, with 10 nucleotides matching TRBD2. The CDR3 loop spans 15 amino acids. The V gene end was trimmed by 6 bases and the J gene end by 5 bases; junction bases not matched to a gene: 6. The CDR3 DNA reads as TGTGCCAGCAGCCTTTTTAGCGGGAGGACCGGGGAGCTGTTTTTT. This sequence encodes CASSLFSGRTGELFF.

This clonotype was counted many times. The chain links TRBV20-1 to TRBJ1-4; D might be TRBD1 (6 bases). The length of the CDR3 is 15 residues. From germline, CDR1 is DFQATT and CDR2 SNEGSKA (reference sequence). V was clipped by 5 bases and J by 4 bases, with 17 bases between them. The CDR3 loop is CSARPWGLNNEKLFF. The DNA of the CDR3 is TGCAGTGCTCGTCCTTGGGGGCTGAATAATGAAAAACTGTTTTTT.

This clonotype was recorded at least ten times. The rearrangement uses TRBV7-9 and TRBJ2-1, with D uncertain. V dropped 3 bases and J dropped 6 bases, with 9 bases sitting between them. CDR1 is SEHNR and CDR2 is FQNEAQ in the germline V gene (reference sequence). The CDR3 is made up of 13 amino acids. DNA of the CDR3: TGTGCCAGCAGCTTCCAGACGGGCAATGAGCAGTTCTTC. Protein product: CASSFQTGNEQFF.